This passage covers 23 T cell receptor beta chains from one sample sequenced in a study of human versus mouse CDR3 diversity and MHC coevolution. Clones were sequenced by immunoSEQ multiplex PCR, and TCRdb holds only the in-frame ones, with some missing. The sample has about 77,000 clones, just under 95% seen once; the top ten hold less than 0.19%. Sequenced: naive CD4+ T cells from blood. Described subset: CD45RO-negative CD62L-positive naive CD4 T cells. The receptor source for this set is a person aged 25-75 years in good health.

The CDR3 nucleotides read TGTGCCAGCAGCCCAGGACTAGCGGAGAACACCGGGGAGCTGTTTTTT. Protein sequence: CASSPGLAENTGELFF. The chain recombines TRBV7-3 with TRBJ2-2, with 10 bases fitting TRBD2. CDR3 size: 16 residues. From germline, CDR1 is SGHTA and CDR2 FQGTGA. The trim removed 5 bases at V and 1 base at J, leaving 4 bases unmatched. Variable domain in full (rest from reference TRBV7-3 and TRBJ2-2): GAGVSQTPSNKVTEKGKYVELRCDPISGHTALYWYRQSLGQGPEFLIYFQGTGAADDSGLPNDRFFAVRPEGSVSTLKIQRTERGDSAVYLCASSPGLAENTGELFFGEGSRLTVL.

The chain joins TRBV5-4 to TRBJ1-1; D gene unclear. The germline V and J ends were trimmed by 5 bases and 3 bases, with 14 bases remaining between them. CDR3 length: 14 amino acids. CDR1 and CDR2 (germline): SGHNT, YYREEE (reference sequence). In DNA, the CDR3 is TGTGCCAGCAGGGGCGGGAGGGCGGACACTGAAGCTTTCTTT. This codes for CASRGGRADTEAFF.

This chain joins TRBV2 and TRBJ1-5; tentative D call: TRBD1 (5 bases). V lost 7 bases, J lost 3 bases, and 10 bases lay in between. The CDR3 length is 13 residues. The V gene's germline CDR1 is SNHLY and CDR2 FYNNEI. For the CDR3, the DNA is TGTGCCAGCAATACAGGTTCCAATCAGCCCCAGCATTTT. Translated, it gives CASNTGSNQPQHF.

V is TRBV21-1 and J is TRBJ2-3; TRBD2, the table's D call, was not compared with the DNA. TRBV21-1 constitutes a pseudogene. The CDR3 extends over 16 amino acids. Written as DNA, the CDR3 is TGTGCCAGCAGCAAAATATTTGGAGGGCCGGGAGATACGCAGTATTTT. This encodes CASSKIFGGPGDTQYF.

This clone was picked up one time. The chain has TRBV7-8 and TRBJ2-7; D perhaps matches TRBD1 (6 bases). The CDR3 is 18 residues long. In germline, CDR1 is SGHVS, CDR2 FQNEAQ. V gave up 0 bases and J gave up 0 bases, with 18 bases separating them. The CDR3 loop is CASSLAISTGPHSYEQYF. The CDR3 DNA reads TGTGCCAGCAGCTTAGCCATCTCTACAGGGCCCCACTCCTACGAGCAGTACTTC.

The J gene is TRBJ2-3, the V gene TRBV25-1, with 15 bases fitting TRBD2. CDR1 is MGHDK, CDR2 SYGVNS, per germline. Losses at the gene ends were 3 bases for V and 3 bases for J; bases not matched to a gene: 1. The CDR3 contains 16 residues. This CDR3 reads CASSEGTSGRTDTQYF. CDR3 nucleotides: TGTGCCAGCAGTGAGGGGACTAGCGGGAGGACAGATACGCAGTATTTT.

This chain uses TRBV4-1 with TRBJ1-2, with D unclear. The CDR3 is 16 amino acids. Germline CDR1 is MGHRA and CDR2 is YSYEKL. Trimming took 0 bases from V and 4 from J, leaving 15 bases between them. CDR3 region: CASSQEVASRAYGYTF. The CDR3 coding sequence is TGCGCCAGCAGCCAAGAGGTGGCATCCCGTGCCTATGGCTACACCTTC.

There are a few counts of this clone. This chain uses TRBV14 with TRBJ1-1; D is undetermined. This CDR3 spans 12 amino acids. Per the germline V gene, CDR1 is SGHDN and CDR2 is FVKESK. Trimming took off 1 base at V and 10 bases at J, with 10 bases between the two ends. The CDR3 is CASSQGRVGAFF. The CDR3 bases are TGTGCCAGCAGCCAAGGCCGGGTGGGAGCTTTCTTT.

The J gene is TRBJ1-2, the V gene TRBV15; the D is unclear. V was shortened by 0 bases and J by 5 bases, with 10 bases between the two germline ends. CDR1 is LNHNV and CDR2 is YYDKDF in the germline V gene (reference sequence). The CDR3 contains 14 residues. CDR3 in amino acids: CATSRDGQTYGYTF. The CDR3 DNA reads TGTGCCACCAGCAGAGATGGCCAGACTTATGGCTACACCTTC. Variable domain in full (rest from reference TRBV15 and TRBJ1-2): DAMVIQNPRYQVTQFGKPVTLSCSQTLNHNVMYWYQQKSSQAPKLLFHYYDKDFNNEADTPDNFQSRRPNTSFCFLDIRSPGLGDTAMYLCATSRDGQTYGYTFGSGTRLTVV.

The chain is built from TRBV15 and TRBJ2-7; TRBD1 matches at 10 bases. J gave up 2 bases and V 8 bases, and 9 bases lay outside the gene matches. The CDR3 is made up of 15 amino acids. The germline CDR1 and CDR2 sequences are LNHNV and YYDKDF (reference sequence). CDR3 in amino acids: CATCRDRGRTYEQYF. CDR3 nucleotide sequence: TGTGCCACCTGCCGGGACAGGGGTCGGACCTACGAGCAGTACTTC.

The V and J genes are TRBV5-5 and TRBJ1-5; D ambiguous. V was cut by 0 bases and J by 7 bases, with 14 bases left in between. CDR3 size: 15 residues. The germline V gene has CDR1 SGHKS and CDR2 YYEKEE (reference sequence). CDR3 protein: CASSLDPGTRQPQHF. In DNA, the CDR3 is TGTGCCAGCAGCTTGGATCCGGGAACGAGGCAGCCCCAGCATTTT.

The V gene is TRBV28, the J gene TRBJ2-5; 7 nucleotides match TRBD1. The junction had 11 bases not matched to a gene; V was cut back by 3 bases and J by 4 bases. CDR1 MDHEN and CDR2 SYDVKM come from the germline V gene. CDR3 length equals 16 residues. CDR3 in DNA: TGTGCCAGCAGTTTCCCCCGGACAGGTTCCCGAGAGACCCAGTACTTC. Its protein is CASSFPRTGSRETQYF.

V usage is TRBV6-1 and J usage is TRBJ1-5; no clear D gene. This CDR3 has 15 amino acids. The ends were cut back, 6 bases at V and 3 bases at J, with 15 bases in the middle. Germline-derived CDR1 and CDR2 are MNHNS and SASEGT. The DNA for the CDR3 is TGTGCCAGCAGCCTCCAAGCGGAGTTCAATCAGCCCCAGCATTTT. Amino acid sequence: CASSLQAEFNQPQHF.

The rearrangement uses TRBV5-1 and TRBJ1-1; weak D call: TRBD1 (6 bases). Trimming left V 3 bases short and J 0 bases short, with 15 bases between. The CDR3 totals 16 residues. Germline CDR1 is SGHRS and CDR2 is YFSETQ. CDR3 region: CASSWGGRGLNTEAFF. The CDR3 DNA reads as TGCGCCAGCAGCTGGGGGGGGAGGGGGTTGAACACTGAAGCTTTCTTT.

This sequence joins TRBV14 and TRBJ1-1, with D uncertain. The CDR3 has 13 residues. The germline V gene has CDR1 SGHDN and CDR2 FVKESK. The V end was cut by 4 bases, the J end by 1 base, with 7 bases between. The CDR3 protein is CASSLSRNTEAFF. The CDR3 nucleotides are TGTGCCAGCAGCCTCTCCCGGAACACTGAAGCTTTCTTT.

Concerning this clone: The sample carries other DNA sequences with the same CDR3. V is TRBV5-1 and J is TRBJ2-3; tentatively, D is TRBD1 (6 bases). The CDR3 loop spans 15 amino acids. V was cut by 2 bases and J by 0 bases, with 10 bases left in between. Germline CDR1 and CDR2: SGHRS and YFSETQ. The CDR3 DNA reads as TGCGCCAGCAGCTTAGGACAGACTAGCACAGATACGCAGTATTTT. Translating gives CASSLGQTSTDTQYF.

This clone was detected once. This chain uses TRBV18 with TRBJ2-2; 7 nucleotides match TRBD1. The CDR3 consists of 17 residues. Per germline, CDR1 KGHSH and CDR2 LQKENI. V trimming: 2 bases; J trimming: 0 bases; junction bases outside the gene matches: 6. This CDR3 reads CASSPYSRGTNTGELFF. CDR3 sequence (DNA): TGTGCCAGCTCACCATACTCCAGGGGGACGAACACCGGGGAGCTGTTTTTT.

V is TRBV7-3 and J is TRBJ2-3, with unresolved D. Germline CDR1 SGHTA, CDR2 FQGTGA. V was cut by 3 bases and J by 1 base, with 14 bases left in between. This CDR3 comprises 16 residues. CDR3 region: CASSFVYVFGTDTQYF. The CDR3 DNA reads TGTGCCAGCAGCTTTGTTTATGTTTTTGGCACAGATACGCAGTATTTT.

The rearrangement uses TRBV19 and TRBJ2-3; possibly TRBD2 for D (6 bases). CDR3 size: 17 residues. Germline loops: CDR1 LNHDA, CDR2 SQIVND (reference sequence). The germline V and J ends were trimmed by 5 bases and 3 bases, with 21 bases remaining between them. The DNA of the CDR3 is TGTGCCAGTAGTGCGGTGCGGGGATCCGGTGGTACAGATACGCAGTATTTT. This codes for CASSAVRGSGGTDTQYF. The full variable domain, its missing parts supplied by reference TRBV19 and TRBJ2-3, is DGGITQSPKYLFRKEGQNVTLSCEQNLNHDAMYWYRQDPGQGLRLIYYSQIVNDFQKGDIAEGYSVSREKKESFPLTVTSAQKNPTAFYLCASSAVRGSGGTDTQYFGPGTRLTVL.

This sequence joins TRBV30 and TRBJ1-1; 7 positions match TRBD1. Losses at the gene ends were 2 bases for V and 9 bases for J; bases not matched to a gene: 12. The CDR3 covers 14 residues. Per the germline V gene, CDR1 is GTSNPN and CDR2 is SVGIG (reference sequence). The CDR3 nucleotides read TGTGCCTGGAGTCCGGGACAGACGGCCTCGAAAGCTTTCTTT. This codes for CAWSPGQTASKAFF.

The chain is built from TRBV19 and TRBJ1-2, with 10 nucleotides matching TRBD1. This CDR3 contains 16 residues. V trimming: 6 bases; J trimming: 8 bases; junction bases outside the gene matches: 15. Looked up from germline, CDR1 is LNHDA and CDR2 is SQIVND (reference sequence). This CDR3 reads CASSIFPGQGTQGYTF. The CDR3 coding sequence is TGTGCCAGTAGCATTTTTCCGGGACAGGGGACGCAGGGCTACACCTTC.

The chain is built from TRBV7-9 and TRBJ2-5; the match to TRBD1 covers 9 bases. The CDR3 is 14 amino acids. Trimming took 6 bases from V and 5 from J; bases not matched to a gene: 7. CDR1 is SEHNR and CDR2 is FQNEAQ in the germline V gene (reference sequence). CDR3 nucleotide sequence: TGTGCCAGCAGTTCCCGGGACAGGGAGGAGACCCAGTACTTC. Amino acids: CASSSRDREETQYF. Drawing the rest from reference TRBV7-9 and TRBJ2-5, the complete variable domain is DTGVSQNPRHKITKRGQNVTFRCDPISEHNRLYWYRQTLGQGPEFLTYFQNEAQLEKSRLLSDRFSAERPKGSFSTLEIQRTEQGDSAMYLCASSSRDREETQYFGPGTRLLVL.

This rearrangement joins TRBV18 to TRBJ1-4, with 7 bases that match TRBD1. Germline V gene sequence: CDR1 KGHSH, CDR2 LQKENI. V was clipped by 3 bases and J by 5 bases; unmatched bases: 3. CDR3 length equals 14 residues. The CDR3, as DNA: TGTGCCAGCTCACCCAGGGGGACAAATGAAAAACTGTTTTTT. Its translation: CASSPRGTNEKLFF.